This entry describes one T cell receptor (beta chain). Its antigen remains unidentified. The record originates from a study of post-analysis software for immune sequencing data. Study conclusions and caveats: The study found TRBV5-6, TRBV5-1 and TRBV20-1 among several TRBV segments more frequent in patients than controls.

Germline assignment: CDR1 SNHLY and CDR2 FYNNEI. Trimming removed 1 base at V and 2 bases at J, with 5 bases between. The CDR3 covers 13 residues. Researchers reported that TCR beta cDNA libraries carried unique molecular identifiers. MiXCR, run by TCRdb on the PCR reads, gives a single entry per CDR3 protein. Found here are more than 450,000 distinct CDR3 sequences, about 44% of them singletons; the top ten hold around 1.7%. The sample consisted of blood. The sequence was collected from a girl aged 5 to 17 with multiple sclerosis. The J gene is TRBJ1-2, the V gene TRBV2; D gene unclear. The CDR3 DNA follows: TGTGCCAGCAGTGAAGACAGAAACTATGGCTACACCTTC. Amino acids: CASSEDRNYGYTF.